This entry features one T cell receptor beta chain sequence. This clone was seen only once. Its antigen target is currently unknown. No base quality information exists; no much larger clone differs at one position. The CDR3 runs 14 amino acids, cysteine and phenylalanine included. Only the CDR3 part of the read is kept: 42 bases, read in frame from the first base. From the germline V gene, CDR1 is MNHNS and CDR2 is SASEGT. Relative to germline, V is missing 6 bases and J is missing 3 bases, with 6 bases of the junction outside any gene match. The cohort was made up of 650 to 700 healthy bone marrow donors. All cohort members were sampled while nominally healthy, although unrecorded immune exposures were likely present. The donor tested CMV seropositive and was one of the 289 seropositive cohort members. Each donor provided a peripheral blood sample, and peripheral blood mononuclear cells were used for TCR beta sequencing. The Qiagen DNeasy Blood Extraction Kit was used to extract genomic DNA from the blood cell samples.

To prepare the library, the immunoSEQ multiplex PCR assay was applied. The multiplex PCR relied on a mix of 60 forward primers for TCR Vbeta segments and 13 reverse primers for TCR Jbeta segments. Amplification of the CDR3 region of rearranged TCR beta genes was performed with a multiplex PCR assay on genomic DNA. The Illumina HiSeq System was used to sequence the amplified TCR beta libraries as 87-base-pair reads. In the paper's pipeline: Across the 600 to 700 repertoires, a later analysis counted tens of millions of unique TCR beta chains, some 11 million of which were shared by at least two donors. To remove PCR and sequencing errors, raw reads were error-corrected and collapsed into unique sequences using a nearest-neighbor algorithm that merged closely related sequences. Alignment of CDR3 sequences to IMGT reference sequences was used to assign V, D and J gene segments. For a sequence to be retained, at least a six-nucleotide match to both a V gene segment and a J gene segment was required. A rearrangement was called productive if the CDR3 had no stop codons and remained in frame with V and J, and every other rearrangement was called non-productive. CDR3 was defined by IMGT convention, running from the second conserved V-encoded cysteine to the conserved J-encoded phenylalanine. The earlier analysis of about 590 of the donors excluded sequences that lacked an unambiguous match to a single V gene segment. An earlier analysis of some 610 of the donors called V segments functional above 56.7% productive rearrangements and segregating when the between-donor standard deviation exceeded 5%. To diagnose cytomegalovirus status from the catalog of TCR beta chain sequences, a statistical classification framework was built. In a later analysis, TCR nucleotide sequences were compared against IMGT/GENE-DB human TR gene sequences so that V and J genes could be assigned. In a later analysis, CDR3 sequences and most-parsimonious VDJ recombination scenarios were assigned using the TCRdist pipeline. A later analysis defined each TCR beta chain by its CDR3 amino acid sequence plus V-gene family, and excluded reads lacking a unique V-gene family. To address suspected cross-contamination and a sequencing artifact, a later analysis removed a few hundred highly shared, low-generation-probability nucleotide sequences. In a later analysis, a clonal expansion index was calculated for each public chain from normalized within-repertoire ranks of inferred template counts. A later analysis computed generation probabilities with a VDJ recombination model fitted to out-of-frame rearrangements, and checked the results against IGoR. In a later analysis, TCR-TCR, TCR-HLA and TCR-CMV co-occurrence was scored with hypergeometric tests, and a repertoire-size bias correction was applied to TCR pairs. False discovery rates were estimated in a later analysis by permuting HLA or CMV assignments 20 times. In a later analysis, co-occurring TCRs were grouped with DBSCAN, and TCRdist sequence similarity was added when clustering was performed within HLA-allele-positive subsets. Repertoires with fewer than 30,000 or more than 120,000 public chains, plus five repertoires with anomalous nucleotide sharing, were excluded from co-occurrence clustering. Entries here come from immuneACCESS through TCRdb and include only in-frame sequences with V and J called. Some clones fail to appear in such tables; in the studies checked, an unresolved V gene covers under half of the shortfall, and the cause of the remainder is unknown. Clone size and V and J calls were adopted from that table, with D and trimming inferred from the DNA. In all, the sample holds 160,000 or so clones, and roughly 79% of those were seen once. Of the sample, 4.9% falls within the top ten clones.

This record belongs to a study of cytomegalovirus exposure and HLA in healthy donors (TCRdb year 2017). Background for the entire study: According to an earlier analysis of a few hundred of the donors, about 180 million T cells yielded 95 million to 140 million unique TCR beta sequences and approximately 280 Gb of sequence data. About 320 gigabases of sequencing data and tens of millions of unique TCR sequences were included in an early release covering about 620 HLA-typed donors. Among the roughly 370 genotyped donors, roughly 80% belonged to the genetic ancestry cluster associated with self-reported Caucasian donors. The study aimed to test whether signatures of past pathogen exposure could be identified by cataloging public T cell receptors. Using immunosequencing, the study profiled T cell repertoires from about 650 subjects and related those repertoires to cytomegalovirus serostatus. A separate validation cohort of roughly 120 different subjects was used in addition to the approximately 700-subject first cohort. To predict cytomegalovirus infection status, the study combined high-throughput TCR immunosequencing, statistical association of individual TCRs with disease status, and machine learning. To study patterns of TCR occurrence, a later analysis re-analyzed previously published TCR beta repertoires from 600 to 750 donors and added high-resolution HLA genotyping. Rather than drawing on any new phenotypic data, the later analysis identified candidate immune exposures from TCR beta sequences and the way those sequences occurred across donors. In an earlier analysis of over 550 of the donors, high-throughput TCR beta sequencing was used to judge whether each TCR beta V gene segment behaved as functional or pseudogenic. Donor age, sex, ethnicity and CMV serostatus were compiled together with the repertoire data. In a later genetic analysis, genome-wide SNP genotypes for 398 of the 666 donors were used, and that subset was treated as a discovery cohort. Every repertoire in the discovery cohort had been generated on one and the same sequencing platform. HLA typing included class I and class II loci at four-digit resolution. The number of typed donors differed by locus: about 620-630 for A, B, C, DRB1 and DQB1; 500 to 550 for DQA1; roughly 600 for DPA1; and roughly 490 for DPB1. Roughly 5 DR-DQ haplotypes were handled as single units for association and clustering because linkage in the cohort was strong. Among roughly 400 genotyped donors of the cohort, an average of roughly 230,000 unique TCR beta nucleotide sequences was sequenced per donor, of which about 19% were non-productive.

Overall results and qualifications from the work: Most TCR sequences were observed very rarely across donors, whereas some public TCRs were present in many individuals. Because counts were too low, about 15 rarely observed V segments, including chromosome 9 orphons, were left out of the earlier analysis of some 640 of the donors. In a later analysis, the rate of TCR association differed among HLA loci, with DRB1 alleles having the most associated TCRs and HLA-C alleles having the fewest. Strong co-occurrence of HLA alleles, especially DR and DQ, made assigning TCR associations to individual alleles difficult. A further reported finding was that TCR beta sequences accurately predicted the HLA-A and HLA-B alleles for most subjects in the first cohort. A later analysis found that most CMV-associated TCR beta chains appeared HLA-restricted, with HLA associations seemingly driven largely by CMV exposure. The classifier was reported to diagnose cytomegalovirus status with high specificity and sensitivity in both the original cohort and the validation cohort. Because HLA typing was unavailable for some donors at each locus, only the typed subset was used in association tests. A cluster of highly shared sequence variants was judged likely to be a technical artifact of the sequencing pipeline. In the study, 150 to 200 TCR beta chains were listed as associated with cytomegalovirus. A few of the identified cytomegalovirus-associated TCR beta chains were confirmed in vitro to be specific for cytomegalovirus antigens. According to a later genetic analysis, donors in an Asian-associated ancestry cluster had fewer N-insertions in productive TCRs than the roughly 700-donor mean. The 87-base-pair reads could not distinguish some IMGT-functional V segments, including TRBV6-2 and TRBV6-3, so those segments were excluded. In a later analysis, around 15,000 TCR beta sequences were associated with specific HLA alleles at a false discovery rate of 0.05. In a later genetic analysis, a missense DCLRE1C variant was associated with V-gene and J-gene trimming of TCR beta chains, and the association was replicated in an independent cohort. Immune exposure information for the cohort was limited to CMV serostatus. Sequencing depth was assumed to be roughly uniform across donors in the presence/absence analyses, though that assumption may not hold. In an earlier analysis of 587 of the donors, most TCR beta V segments appeared in productive rearrangements about 87% or about 30% of the time, broadly matching IMGT annotations. Correlated functional status among segregating V segments might be attributable to linkage disequilibrium, but an unknown experimental factor could not be ruled out. A later analysis reported that several top co-occurrence clusters appeared linked to parvovirus B19, influenza, CMV and Epstein-Barr virus. According to the authors, the approach could potentially be generalized to other disease states and immunological phenotypes. In a later analysis, HLA-associated TCR beta chains showed more clonal expansion and lower generation probabilities than non-associated chains that were equally common. Only TCR beta chains were sequenced in this cohort, and the absence of alpha or paired-chain data limited detectable features.

This sequence uses TRBV6-1 and TRBJ1-1, and TRBD1 matches 8 of the central bases. This receptor was taken from a woman aged 18 to 35 in good health and CMV-seropositive. Sequenced input: PBMCs. The encoded CDR3 is CASRKDRVDTEAFF. The base sequence is TGTGCCAGCAGAAAGGACAGGGTGGACACTGAAGCTTTCTTT.